Listed here are 29 T cell receptor beta chains from one sample, sequenced in a study of blood T cell repertoires in COVID-19. Produced via immunoSEQ multiplex PCR; TCRdb's table is partial and in-frame only. The table has 250,000 to 300,000 clones, 70% to 90% seen once. Sequenced input: peripheral blood. All receptors come from a woman in her 70s with COVID-19, enrolled during active disease.

This sequence joins TRBV2 and TRBJ2-3; 8 nucleotides line up with TRBD2. This CDR3 region has 14 residues. Germline V CDR1 and CDR2: SNHLY, FYNNEI. With 6 bases clipped from V and 2 bases from J, the junction kept 4 bases outside the gene matches. Here the CDR3 reads CASSYGGATDTQYF. CDR3 DNA: TGTGCCAGCAGCTACGGGGGGGCCACAGATACGCAGTATTTT. Looking up the rest from reference TRBV2 and TRBJ2-3 gives the full variable domain: EPEVTQTPSHQVTQMGQEVILRCVPISNHLYFYWYRQILGQKVEFLVSFYNNEISEKSEIFDDQFSVERPDGSNFTLKIRSTKLEDSAMYFCASSYGGATDTQYFGPGTRLTVL.

This chain uses TRBV7-8 with TRBJ1-3; TRBD1 matches 8 bases. Germline V gene lookup returns CDR1 SGHVS and CDR2 FQNEAQ. The CDR3 runs 15 residues. The ends lost 3 bases at V and 3 bases at J; junction bases unmatched: 4. The CDR3 loop reads CASSFPTGGGNTIYF. In DNA, the CDR3 is TGTGCCAGCAGCTTTCCCACAGGGGGTGGAAACACCATATATTTT. The full variable domain, with the rest looked up from reference TRBV7-8 and TRBJ1-3, is GAGVSQSPRYKVAKRGQDVALRCDPISGHVSLFWYQQALGQGPEFLTYFQNEAQLDKSGLPSDRFFAERPEGSVSTLKIQRTQQEDSAVYLCASSFPTGGGNTIYFGEGSWLTVV.

Here the CDR3 DNA reads TGCAGCGTTGATCCAGGTGCATATGGCTACACCTTC. Translated, it gives CSVDPGAYGYTF. This sequence joins TRBV29-1 and TRBJ1-2; D remains unclear. From germline, CDR1 is SQVTM and CDR2 ANQGSEA. The CDR3 runs 12 residues. The V end lost 3 bases, the J end lost 5 bases, and 10 bases lay between the germline ends.

The chain uses TRBV19 and TRBJ1-1, with 7 nucleotides matching TRBD1. Per the germline V gene, CDR1 is LNHDA and CDR2 is SQIVND (reference sequence). Losses at the gene ends were 5 bases for V and 4 bases for J; bases not matched to a gene: 13. The CDR3 has 16 residues. The CDR3 nucleotides are TGTGCCAGTAGTTATCGAAGGGGGCAGCGGGTCACTGAAGCTTTCTTT. It encodes CASSYRRGQRVTEAFF.

V usage is TRBV10-2 and J usage is TRBJ2-7, with no clear D. Trimming cost V 4 bases and J 7 bases, with 14 bases left between them. Per the germline V gene, CDR1 is WSHSY and CDR2 is SAAADI. This CDR3 has 13 residues. Here the CDR3 DNA reads TGCGCCAGCAGTGCTAGTCGAGTCGGTGAGCAGTACTTC. Its protein is CASSASRVGEQYF.

In DNA form, the CDR3 reads TGTGCCAGCAGTTCAATGCTCGACAGGACTAATCAGCCCCAGCATTTT. This sequence encodes CASSSMLDRTNQPQHF. V gene TRBV28 combines with J gene TRBJ1-5; D is perhaps TRBD1 (6 bases). In germline, CDR1 is MDHEN, CDR2 SYDVKM. Trimming took 4 bases from V and 4 from J, leaving 17 bases between them. The CDR3 length is 16 residues.

V is TRBV9 and J is TRBJ1-6; D is perhaps TRBD1 (6 bases). Trimming removed 4 bases from V and 6 bases from J, with 11 bases in between. CDR1 SGDLS and CDR2 YYNGEE come from the germline V gene. This CDR3 is 14 amino acids long. The CDR3 here is CASSRDTTNSPLHF. CDR3 nucleotides: TGTGCCAGCAGCCGGGACACCACTAATTCACCCCTCCACTTT.

J is TRBJ1-2 and V is TRBV6-2 or TRBV6-3; D not resolved. The V and J ends lost 4 bases and 3 bases respectively, with 9 bases between them. This CDR3 has 13 amino acids. Germline loops: CDR1 MNHEY, CDR2 SVGEGT. In nucleotides, the CDR3 is TGTGCCAGCAGTTTGGAGGAAGACTATGGCTACACCTTC. Its protein is CASSLEEDYGYTF.

The chain recombines TRBV2 with TRBJ2-2; perhaps TRBD1 as D (6 bases). Trimming took off 7 bases at V and 0 bases at J, with 15 bases between the two ends. CDR1 and CDR2 (germline): SNHLY, FYNNEI. The CDR3 totals 16 residues. CDR3 protein: CASIEDSRSNTGELFF. The CDR3 DNA follows: TGTGCCAGCATTGAGGACAGCCGATCGAACACCGGGGAGCTGTTTTTT.

The V gene is TRBV10-3, the J gene TRBJ1-2; no clear D gene. From germline, CDR1 is ENHRY and CDR2 SYGVKD. The CDR3 totals 12 residues. Trimming pared 5 bases from V and 1 base from J, leaving 5 bases between. The CDR3 region is CAISSDNYGYTF. Here the CDR3 DNA reads TGTGCCATCAGTTCAGATAACTATGGCTACACCTTC.

V and J are TRBV2 and TRBJ1-5, with D perhaps matching TRBD1 (6 bases). Per the germline V gene, CDR1 is SNHLY and CDR2 is FYNNEI. Trimming pared 8 bases from V and 4 bases from J, leaving 15 bases between. The CDR3 spans 14 residues. The CDR3 is CASGRQERNQPQHF. CDR3 nucleotides: TGTGCCAGCGGGCGACAGGAACGGAATCAGCCCCAGCATTTT.

The V and J genes are TRBV7-9 and TRBJ2-5; TRBD2 is a possible D gene (7 bases). Germline V gives CDR1 SEHNR, CDR2 FQNEAQ (reference sequence). Trimming left V 3 bases short and J 2 bases short, with 10 bases between. This CDR3 has 14 residues. The CDR3 protein is CASSFGGRQETQYF. The CDR3, as DNA: TGTGCCAGCAGCTTCGGGGGGCGGCAAGAGACCCAGTACTTC.

This rearrangement joins TRBV6-5 to TRBJ2-5; D is perhaps TRBD2 (6 bases). Trimming removed 4 bases at V and 0 bases at J, with 6 bases between. Looked up from germline, CDR1 is MNHEY and CDR2 is SVGAGI. The CDR3 spans 13 residues. The CDR3 loop is CASSWDYQETQYF. CDR3 DNA sequence: TGTGCCAGCAGTTGGGACTACCAAGAGACCCAGTACTTC.

The rearrangement uses TRBV18 and TRBJ1-1; D might be TRBD1 (5 bases). In germline, CDR1 is KGHSH, CDR2 LQKENI. This CDR3 region has 13 residues. The V end was cut by 0 bases, the J end by 7 bases, with 9 bases between. The CDR3 DNA sequence: TGTGCCAGCTCACCACCGCTACAGGTTGAAGCTTTCTTT. Translation gives CASSPPLQVEAFF.

The rearrangement joins TRBV4-1 to TRBJ1-1; D is uncertain. The CDR3 totals 14 residues. V dropped 1 base and J dropped 1 base, with 7 bases sitting between them. Germline V lookup: CDR1 MGHRA, CDR2 YSYEKL. The CDR3 coding sequence is TGCGCCAGCAGCCAAGGGCCAGGGAACACTGAAGCTTTCTTT. Protein product: CASSQGPGNTEAFF.

The V call is TRBV14, the J call TRBJ2-2, with a tentative D call TRBD1 (6 bases). Trimming cost V 4 bases and J 5 bases, with 14 bases left between them. CDR1 is SGHDN, CDR2 FVKESK, per germline. The CDR3 totals 15 residues. CDR3 amino acids: CASSRYRVGTGELFF. The CDR3 bases are TGTGCCAGCAGCCGATACAGGGTGGGGACCGGGGAGCTGTTTTTT.

The chain combines TRBV27 with TRBJ1-1; the D gene is possibly TRBD1 (6 bases). V was cut by 1 base and J by 4 bases, with 10 bases left in between. CDR3 length: 14 residues. Germline assignment: CDR1 MNHEY and CDR2 SMNVEV (reference sequence). CDR3 DNA sequence: TGTGCCAGCAGTTTATTTGTAGGGGGCACTGAAGCTTTCTTT. Residues: CASSLFVGGTEAFF.

The V gene is TRBV28, the J gene TRBJ1-2; 9 bases align to TRBD1. V shed 5 bases, J shed 4 bases, and the junction held 8 bases outside the gene matches. There are 15 residues in the CDR3. The germline V gene has CDR1 MDHEN and CDR2 SYDVKM. CDR3 DNA sequence: TGTGCCAGCAGTCCGGGACAGGGACCCTCCTATGGCTACACCTTC. It yields the protein CASSPGQGPSYGYTF.

The chain links TRBV28 to TRBJ1-4; tentative D call: TRBD1 (5 bases). Trimming took off 0 bases at V and 5 bases at J, with 7 bases between the two ends. CDR3 length equals 14 residues. Germline V gene lookup returns CDR1 MDHEN and CDR2 SYDVKM. In nucleotides, the CDR3 is TGTGCCAGCAGTTTATGGCAGGGAAATGAAAAACTGTTTTTT. Translation gives CASSLWQGNEKLFF. Based on the CDR3 plus reference TRBV28 and TRBJ1-4, the full variable domain is DVKVTQSSRYLVKRTGEKVFLECVQDMDHENMFWYRQDPGLGLRLIYFSYDVKMKEKGDIPEGYSVSREKKERFSLILESASTNQTSMYLCASSLWQGNEKLFFGSGTQLSVL.

CDR3 sequence reads: CASSLAGGQETQYF. CDR3 nucleotides: TGTGCCAGCTCACTAGCGGGGGGACAAGAGACCCAGTACTTC. The V call is TRBV18, the J call TRBJ2-5, with TRBD2 matching over 10 bases. There are 14 residues in the CDR3. J gave up 2 bases and V 4 bases, and 1 base lay outside the gene matches. Germline values: CDR1 KGHSH, CDR2 LQKENI.

The chain employs TRBV28 and TRBJ1-4; D gene uncertain. V lost 6 bases to trimming and J lost 7 bases, with 9 bases between them. The CDR3 extends over 12 amino acids. The germline CDR1 and CDR2 sequences are MDHEN and SYDVKM. The CDR3 here is CASRDLVEKLFF. CDR3 DNA sequence: TGTGCCAGCAGGGACTTGGTTGAAAAACTGTTTTTT.

The CDR3 loop is CAISEGGGTHEQYF. The CDR3 DNA is TGTGCCATCAGTGAGGGGGGGGGAACCCACGAGCAGTACTTC. The gene calls are TRBV10-3 and TRBJ2-7; 7 bases agree with TRBD2. This CDR3 spans 14 amino acids. J gave up 5 bases and V 2 bases, and 6 bases lay outside the gene matches. Germline V CDR1 and CDR2: ENHRY, SYGVKD.

The V and J genes are TRBV14 and TRBJ1-2; 10 nucleotides match TRBD1. V shed 4 bases and J 6 bases; nucleotides not matched to a gene: 8. Germline values: CDR1 SGHDN, CDR2 FVKESK. This CDR3 region has 15 residues. CDR3 amino acids: CASSPQGTGDHGYTF. Written as DNA, the CDR3 is TGTGCCAGCAGCCCCCAGGGGACAGGGGATCATGGCTACACCTTC.

This clone was seen only a few times. This rearrangement joins TRBV28 to TRBJ1-6; TRBD1 matches 7 bases. CDR3 length: 15 amino acids. Germline V gene data show CDR1 as MDHEN and CDR2 as SYDVKM. V was clipped by 4 bases and J by 7 bases; unmatched bases: 7. The chain's CDR3 is CASSSPGQQNSPLHF. The CDR3 DNA follows: TGTGCCAGCAGTTCCCCGGGACAGCAAAATTCACCCCTCCACTTT.

This chain uses TRBV6-6 with TRBJ1-3; D is perhaps TRBD1 (6 bases). The CDR3 extends over 16 amino acids. In germline, CDR1 is MNHNY, CDR2 SVGAGI (reference sequence). V dropped 6 bases and J dropped 1 base, with 16 bases sitting between them. The CDR3 loop reads CASSGQSPVSGNTIYF. Written as DNA, the CDR3 is TGTGCCAGCAGCGGACAGTCCCCGGTATCTGGAAACACCATATATTTT.

CDR3 sequence: CASSPGQGPNIQYF. In DNA, the CDR3 is TGTGCCAGTAGTCCCGGACAGGGACCAAACATTCAGTACTTC. V gene TRBV19 combines with J gene TRBJ2-4, with 8 bases matching TRBD1. From germline, CDR1 is LNHDA and CDR2 SQIVND (reference sequence). The CDR3 length is 14 residues. J lost 6 bases, V lost 5 bases, and 6 bases had no gene match. Drawing the rest from reference TRBV19 and TRBJ2-4, the complete variable domain is DGGITQSPKYLFRKEGQNVTLSCEQNLNHDAMYWYRQDPGQGLRLIYYSQIVNDFQKGDIAEGYSVSREKKESFPLTVTSAQKNPTAFYLCASSPGQGPNIQYFGAGTRLSVL.

The gene calls are TRBV6-5 and TRBJ1-1, with a weak D call TRBD1 (6 bases). This CDR3 spans 14 amino acids. With 5 bases removed from V and 1 base from J, the gap between germline ends came to 11 bases. Germline CDR1 reads MNHEY; CDR2 reads SVGAGI. CDR3 DNA sequence: TGTGCCAGCAGTCTCATGACAGGGAACACTGAAGCTTTCTTT. It yields the protein CASSLMTGNTEAFF.

The rearrangement joins TRBV5-4 to TRBJ1-5, with unresolved D. Trimming cost V 5 bases and J 2 bases, with 17 bases left between them. This CDR3 region has 16 residues. Germline values: CDR1 SGHNT, CDR2 YYREEE (reference sequence). CDR3 sequence reads: CASSRGGEEGNQPQHF. The CDR3 DNA reads as TGTGCCAGCAGTCGAGGCGGGGAGGAGGGCAATCAGCCCCAGCATTTT.

CDR3 bases: TGCAGTCGCATGAGGGGGAATGAGCAGTTCTTC. It translates to CSRMRGNEQFF. This sequence joins TRBV20-1 and TRBJ2-1; a weak D match, TRBD1 (6 bases). This CDR3 contains 11 residues. V dropped 8 bases and J dropped 7 bases, with 12 bases sitting between them. Germline V gene data show CDR1 as DFQATT and CDR2 as SNEGSKA (reference sequence).